The 32 T cell receptor beta chains presented below share a single source sample, sequenced in a study of T cell changes during pregnancy in multiple sclerosis. Profiled with immunoSEQ multiplex PCR; TCRdb holds only in-frame clones, not every one. The data show roughly 40,000 clones, about 92% seen once. The material was peripheral blood, obtained before pregnancy. The receptors come from a female donor with multiple sclerosis, enrolled in a pregnancy study.

The CDR3 coding sequence is TGCGCCAGCAGCTTGGCCGGAGAGACCCAGTACTTC. As protein: CASSLAGETQYF. The V call is TRBV5-1, the J call TRBJ2-5; D remains ambiguous. V lost 0 bases to trimming and J lost 4 bases, with 4 bases between them. The CDR3 has 12 residues. The germline V gene encodes CDR1 SGHRS and CDR2 YFSETQ. Variable domain in full (rest from reference TRBV5-1 and TRBJ2-5): KAGVTQTPRYLIKTRGQQVTLSCSPISGHRSVSWYQQTPGQGLQFLFEYFSETQRNKGNFPGRFSGRQFSNSRSEMNVSTLELGDSALYLCASSLAGETQYFGPGTRLLVL.

The chain uses TRBV29-1 and TRBJ2-7; D remains unclear. The CDR3 length is 11 residues. V dropped 1 base and J dropped 4 bases, with 5 bases sitting between them. Looked up from germline, CDR1 is SQVTM and CDR2 is ANQGSEA. The DNA for the CDR3 is TGCAGCGTTGAAGGCCAGTACGAGCAGTACTTC. Amino acids: CSVEGQYEQYF.

The chain links TRBV27 to TRBJ1-4; D is possibly TRBD1 (5 bases). This CDR3 region has 15 residues. Germline assignment: CDR1 MNHEY and CDR2 SMNVEV (reference sequence). V shed 5 bases and J shed 10 bases, with 20 bases lying between them. The CDR3 DNA sequence: TGTGCCAGCAGTCCCCCGGGGGGATCGAAGGGAAAACTGTTTTTT. It codes for CASSPPGGSKGKLFF.

Only one count was recorded for this clone. The chain combines TRBV7-9 with TRBJ1-1; 8 bases are shared with TRBD1. Germline CDR1 and CDR2: SEHNR and FQNEAQ (reference sequence). The CDR3 spans 15 residues. V trimming: 3 bases; J trimming: 1 base; junction bases outside the gene matches: 4. CDR3: CASSLGDRGNTEAFF. CDR3 nucleotide sequence: TGTGCCAGCAGCTTGGGCGACAGGGGGAACACTGAAGCTTTCTTT.

This CDR3 is CASSLDLAGVRETQYF. Here the CDR3 DNA reads TGTGCCAGCAGCTTGGATCTAGCGGGAGTGCGCGAGACCCAGTACTTC. This rearrangement joins TRBV5-4 to TRBJ2-5; TRBD2 matches 10 bases. After removal of 0 bases from V and 5 bases from J, the junction contained 7 bases not matched to a gene. CDR1 and CDR2 (germline): SGHNT, YYREEE (reference sequence). This CDR3 has 16 amino acids.

This clone was counted between two and nine times. V and J are TRBV28 and TRBJ2-1; tentative D call: TRBD2 (6 bases). V gave up 8 bases and J gave up 1 base, with 18 bases separating them. The CDR3 length is 16 residues. Per germline, CDR1 MDHEN and CDR2 SYDVKM. CDR3 loop: CASCGRDFLSYNEQFF. CDR3 bases: TGTGCCAGCTGCGGCCGGGACTTCTTATCCTACAATGAGCAGTTCTTC. The whole variable domain, filled in from reference TRBV28 and TRBJ2-1, reads DVKVTQSSRYLVKRTGEKVFLECVQDMDHENMFWYRQDPGLGLRLIYFSYDVKMKEKGDIPEGYSVSREKKERFSLILESASTNQTSMYLCASCGRDFLSYNEQFFGPGTRLTVL.

The table lists this clone with a count of one. The rearrangement joins TRBV5-4 to TRBJ2-7; 11 bases agree with TRBD1. The CDR3 has 15 amino acids. J gave up 2 bases and V 3 bases, and 4 bases lay outside the gene matches. Germline CDR1 reads SGHNT; CDR2 reads YYREEE (reference sequence). The DNA of the CDR3 is TGTGCCAGCAGCTCGGGACAGGGGGGGCCCTACGAGCAGTACTTC. Amino acids: CASSSGQGGPYEQYF.

This chain joins TRBV2 and TRBJ2-1, with D perhaps TRBD1 (6 bases). Per germline, CDR1 SNHLY and CDR2 FYNNEI. The CDR3 is 12 amino acids. Trimming shortened V by 8 bases and J by 8 bases, and 13 bases separated the two germline ends. The CDR3, as DNA: TGTGCCAGCTCCTCAGGGGCGGATGAGCAGTTCTTC. It yields the protein CASSSGADEQFF. Filled out from reference TRBV2 and TRBJ2-1, the complete variable domain reads EPEVTQTPSHQVTQMGQEVILRCVPISNHLYFYWYRQILGQKVEFLVSFYNNEISEKSEIFDDQFSVERPDGSNFTLKIRSTKLEDSAMYFCASSSGADEQFFGPGTRLTVL.

J is TRBJ2-3 and V is TRBV5-8, with 8 nucleotides matching TRBD2. Germline V gene data show CDR1 as SGHTS and CDR2 as YDEGEE. The CDR3 loop spans 17 amino acids. The trim removed 2 bases at V and 4 bases at J, leaving 12 bases unmatched. CDR3 nucleotide sequence: TGTGCCAGCAGCTTTAATATCGGCGGGAGGTCGGCAGATACGCAGTATTTT. It encodes CASSFNIGGRSADTQYF.

This rearrangement joins TRBV10-1 to TRBJ2-7; D is perhaps TRBD2 (5 bases). The germline CDR1 and CDR2 sequences are WNHNN and SYGVQD (reference sequence). Trimming removed 1 base at V and 0 bases at J, with 10 bases between. The CDR3 runs to 15 residues. Written as DNA, the CDR3 is TGCGCCAGCAGTGAGTATCGGGGAAGCTCCTACGAGCAGTACTTC. Protein sequence: CASSEYRGSSYEQYF.

The gene calls are TRBV6-5 and TRBJ2-1; TRBD2 agrees at 11 bases. Germline CDR1 is MNHEY and CDR2 is SVGAGI. V lost 5 bases and J lost 6; bases outside the gene matches: 3. The CDR3 is made up of 14 amino acids. The CDR3 region is CASSTLAGGNEQFF. The CDR3 nucleotides read TGTGCCAGCAGTACGCTAGCGGGAGGCAATGAGCAGTTCTTC.

This chain connects TRBV27 to TRBJ1-6; 8 bases fit TRBD1. The V and J ends lost 1 base and 10 bases, in that order; junction bases with no gene match: 6. CDR3 length: 15 amino acids. CDR1 is MNHEY, CDR2 SMNVEV, per germline (reference sequence). CDR3 loop: CASSLYGTGHSPLHF. CDR3 DNA sequence: TGTGCCAGCAGTTTATACGGGACAGGTCACTCACCCCTCCACTTT.

CDR3 protein: CASSEEGLAGETQYF. CDR3 coding DNA: TGTGCCAGCAGTGAAGAGGGACTAGCGGGAGAGACCCAGTACTTC. The V and J genes are TRBV6-1 and TRBJ2-5; TRBD2 matches 12 bases. Looked up from germline, CDR1 is MNHNS and CDR2 is SASEGT. The V and J ends lost 1 base and 4 bases, in that order; junction bases with no gene match: 1. The CDR3 has 15 residues.

CDR3 bases: TGTGCCAGCAGCTTTGGGCGACGGTTGAGCTCCTACAATGAGCAGTTCTTC. Its translation: CASSFGRRLSSYNEQFF. This chain uses TRBV11-1 with TRBJ2-1; D ambiguous. V was shortened by 3 bases and J by 0 bases, with 15 bases between the two germline ends. CDR1 and CDR2 from the germline V gene are SGHAT and FQDESV (reference sequence). The CDR3 spans 17 residues.

V usage is TRBV19 and J usage is TRBJ2-3; 7 bases match TRBD1. With 5 bases clipped from V and 5 bases from J, the junction kept 10 bases outside the gene matches. This CDR3 region has 15 residues. Germline V gives CDR1 LNHDA, CDR2 SQIVND (reference sequence). CDR3 in amino acids: CASSGWGTGEDTQYF. DNA of the CDR3: TGTGCCAGTAGTGGATGGGGAACAGGGGAAGATACGCAGTATTTT.

The chain has TRBV2 and TRBJ1-2, with 11 bases aligning to TRBD1. CDR3 length: 12 residues. V trimming: 7 bases; J trimming: 8 bases; junction bases outside the gene matches: 3. In germline, CDR1 is SNHLY, CDR2 FYNNEI. CDR3 nucleotides: TGTGCCAGCACCGGGACAGGGGGAGGCTACACCTTC. Amino acids: CASTGTGGGYTF. The full variable domain, completed using reference TRBV2 and TRBJ1-2, is EPEVTQTPSHQVTQMGQEVILRCVPISNHLYFYWYRQILGQKVEFLVSFYNNEISEKSEIFDDQFSVERPDGSNFTLKIRSTKLEDSAMYFCASTGTGGGYTFGSGTRLTVV.

The rearrangement uses TRBV11-2 and TRBJ1-3; no clear D gene. Trimming left V 1 base short and J 0 bases short, with 10 bases between. This CDR3 is 16 amino acids long. Germline loops: CDR1 SGHAT, CDR2 FQNNGV. The CDR3 region has the DNA TGTGCCAGCAGCTTAGCCCTCATAGCCTCTGGAAACACCATATATTTT. Its protein product is CASSLALIASGNTIYF.

The chain has TRBV9 and TRBJ2-7, with TRBD1 matching 7 bases. The CDR3 consists of 15 residues. Losses at the gene ends were 0 bases for V and 0 bases for J; bases not matched to a gene: 3. Germline V gene data show CDR1 as SGDLS and CDR2 as YYNGEE. The chain's CDR3 is CASSVEGQSSYEQYF. For the CDR3, the DNA is TGTGCCAGCAGCGTAGAGGGACAGAGCTCCTACGAGCAGTACTTC.

This rearrangement joins TRBV19 to TRBJ2-7; D may be TRBD1 (6 bases). CDR3 length: 13 residues. V was shortened by 6 bases and J by 4 bases, with 13 bases between the two germline ends. CDR1 and CDR2 (germline): LNHDA, SQIVND (reference sequence). Here the CDR3 reads CASSRRGGYEQYF. In DNA, the CDR3 is TGTGCCAGTAGCCGAAGAGGGGGTTACGAGCAGTACTTC.

This chain joins TRBV18 and TRBJ2-5, with TRBD1 matching 12 bases. The CDR3 runs to 15 residues. Trimming cost V 2 bases and J 4 bases; bases outside gene matches: 2. CDR1 is KGHSH and CDR2 is LQKENI in the germline V gene. The CDR3 sequence: CASSPGTGGVETQYF. The DNA of the CDR3 is TGTGCCAGCTCACCAGGGACAGGGGGCGTAGAGACCCAGTACTTC.

V usage is TRBV4-1 and J usage is TRBJ2-5; the match to TRBD2 covers 7 bases. Trimming cost V 0 bases and J 4 bases; bases outside gene matches: 8. This CDR3 is built from 16 residues. Germline loops: CDR1 MGHRA, CDR2 YSYEKL. Written as DNA, the CDR3 is TGCGCCAGCAGCCAAGATAGAGCGGGATTTCGAGAGACCCAGTACTTC. Its translation: CASSQDRAGFRETQYF.

V usage is TRBV11-2 and J usage is TRBJ2-7, with 8 bases matching TRBD2. Germline V lookup: CDR1 SGHAT, CDR2 FQNNGV. V was pared by 5 bases and J by 2 bases, with 11 bases of the junction left unmatched. This CDR3 comprises 16 residues. CDR3 amino acids: CASSLAAGRAPYEQYF. The DNA for the CDR3 is TGTGCCAGCAGCCTAGCGGCCGGGAGGGCGCCCTACGAGCAGTACTTC. The full variable domain, with the rest looked up from reference TRBV11-2 and TRBJ2-7, is EAGVAQSPRYKIIEKRQSVAFWCNPISGHATLYWYQQILGQGPKLLIQFQNNGVVDDSQLPKDRFSAERLKGVDSTLKIQPAKLEDSAVYLCASSLAAGRAPYEQYFGPGTRLTVT.

This sequence joins TRBV4-2 and TRBJ2-3; 8 bases map to TRBD2. Germline V lookup: CDR1 LGHNA, CDR2 YNFKEQ. Losses at the gene ends were 4 bases for V and 6 bases for J; bases not matched to a gene: 18. The CDR3 spans 18 residues. DNA of the CDR3: TGTGCCAGCAGCCCCCGGGCTAGCGGGCGCGTGAGGGTTGATACGCAGTATTTT. It encodes CASSPRASGRVRVDTQYF.

The rearrangement links TRBV5-1 to TRBJ2-7, with 9 bases aligning to TRBD2. The CDR3 has 16 residues. V was pared by 0 bases and J by 0 bases, with 4 bases of the junction left unmatched. CDR1 SGHRS and CDR2 YFSETQ come from the germline V gene. The CDR3 bases are TGCGCCAGCAGCTTGGGAGGTAGCGGGAGCTCCTACGAGCAGTACTTC. As protein: CASSLGGSGSSYEQYF.

The chain is built from TRBV6-5 and TRBJ2-2; possible D gene TRBD2, 5 bases. The CDR3 sequence is 15 residues long. V lost 6 bases and J 3 bases, leaving 14 bases between the germline ends. Germline V gives CDR1 MNHEY, CDR2 SVGAGI. The CDR3 bases are TGTGCCAGCAGAAACGAGGGCGAGGACACCGGGGAGCTGTTTTTT. This gives the protein CASRNEGEDTGELFF.

The chain joins TRBV5-1 to TRBJ2-3; TRBD2 agrees at 7 bases. The ends lost 2 bases at V and 7 bases at J; junction bases unmatched: 7. This CDR3 is 14 amino acids long. The germline V gene has CDR1 SGHRS and CDR2 YFSETQ. In nucleotides, the CDR3 is TGCGCCAGCAGCTTTGTGGGAGGGCCGAATACGCAGTATTTT. Translation gives CASSFVGGPNTQYF.

The chain recombines TRBV15 with TRBJ1-2; TRBD1 might be the D (6 bases). The CDR3 covers 15 residues. V lost 5 bases to trimming and J lost 3 bases, with 16 bases between them. In germline, CDR1 is LNHNV, CDR2 YYDKDF (reference sequence). CDR3 DNA sequence: TGTGCCACCAGCGGGGGCTTGGGGGTCTACTATGGCTACACCTTC. Residues: CATSGGLGVYYGYTF.

This clone was detected once. The rearrangement joins TRBV4-1 to TRBJ1-2; tentatively, D is TRBD1 (6 bases). Germline assignment: CDR1 MGHRA and CDR2 YSYEKL. The CDR3 totals 22 residues. V lost 4 bases and J lost 2, with 35 bases in between. CDR3 coding DNA: TGCGCCAGCAGCCCCAGCGGTCCAATCCGCCCTCAAGAACAGGGTGAGAACTATGGCTACACCTTC. This translates into CASSPSGPIRPQEQGENYGYTF.

The count of this clone is one. This chain uses TRBV19 with TRBJ2-5; 15 bases match TRBD2. The CDR3 has 16 amino acids. V was clipped by 4 bases and J by 4 bases; unmatched bases: 4. Germline CDR1 LNHDA, CDR2 SQIVND (reference sequence). The CDR3 spells CASSTRTSGRGETQYF. The CDR3 coding sequence is TGTGCCAGTAGTACCCGGACTAGCGGGAGGGGAGAGACCCAGTACTTC.

The chain employs TRBV25-1 and TRBJ1-1; no reliable D call. The germline V gene has CDR1 MGHDK and CDR2 SYGVNS. The germline V and J ends were trimmed by 7 bases and 2 bases, with 5 bases remaining between them. The CDR3 has 11 amino acids. CDR3 bases: TGTGCCAGCACAACAAACACTGAAGCTTTCTTT. This translates into CASTTNTEAFF.

The rearrangement uses TRBV5-6 and TRBJ2-5; no clear D gene. The J call may be faulty, since TRBJ2-7 better matches the DNA end. The CDR3 is 13 residues long. Germline V gene data show CDR1 as SGHDT and CDR2 as YYEEEE. CDR3 residues: CASSLGQSYEQYF. CDR3 nucleotide sequence: TGTGCCAGCAGCTTGGGACAATCCTACGAGCAGTACTTC.

The chain employs TRBV28 and TRBJ2-3, with 10 bases lining up with TRBD2. V lost 3 bases, J lost 4 bases, and 16 bases stayed unmatched. From germline, CDR1 is MDHEN and CDR2 SYDVKM. The CDR3 covers 19 residues. CDR3 in DNA: TGTGCCAGCAGTTTGATAAGCGGGAGGGCCGTTTCCCCCCCAGATACGCAGTATTTT. Its translation: CASSLISGRAVSPPDTQYF.